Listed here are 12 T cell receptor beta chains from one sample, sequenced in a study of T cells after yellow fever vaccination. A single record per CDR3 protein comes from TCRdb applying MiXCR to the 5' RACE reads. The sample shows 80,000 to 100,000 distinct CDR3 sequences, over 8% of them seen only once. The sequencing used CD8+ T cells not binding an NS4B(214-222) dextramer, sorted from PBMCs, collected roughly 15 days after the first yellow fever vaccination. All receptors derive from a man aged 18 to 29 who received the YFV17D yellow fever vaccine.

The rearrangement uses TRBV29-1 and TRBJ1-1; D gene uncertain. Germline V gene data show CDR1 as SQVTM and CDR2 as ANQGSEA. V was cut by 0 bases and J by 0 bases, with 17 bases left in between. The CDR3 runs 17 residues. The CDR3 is CSVEDRSRSVVNTEAFF. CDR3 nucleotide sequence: TGCAGCGTTGAAGATCGGAGTAGGTCGGTGGTGAACACTGAAGCTTTCTTT.

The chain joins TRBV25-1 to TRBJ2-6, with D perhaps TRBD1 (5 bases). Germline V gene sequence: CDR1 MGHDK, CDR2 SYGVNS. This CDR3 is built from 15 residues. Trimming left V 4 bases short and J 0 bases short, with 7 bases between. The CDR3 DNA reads TGTGCCAGCAGTGTAGGACACTCTGGGGCCAACGTCCTGACTTTC. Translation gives CASSVGHSGANVLTF.

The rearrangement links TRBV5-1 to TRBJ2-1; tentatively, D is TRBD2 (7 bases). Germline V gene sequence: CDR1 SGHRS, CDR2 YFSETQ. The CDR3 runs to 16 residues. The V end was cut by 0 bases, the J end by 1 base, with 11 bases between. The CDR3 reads CASSLGRGRSYNEQFF. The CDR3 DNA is TGCGCCAGCAGCTTGGGGCGGGGGCGGTCCTACAATGAGCAGTTCTTC. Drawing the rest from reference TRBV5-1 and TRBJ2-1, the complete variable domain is KAGVTQTPRYLIKTRGQQVTLSCSPISGHRSVSWYQQTPGQGLQFLFEYFSETQRNKGNFPGRFSGRQFSNSRSEMNVSTLELGDSALYLCASSLGRGRSYNEQFFGPGTRLTVL.

The CDR3 reads CASSRTSEDTQYF. CDR3 sequence (DNA): TGTGCCAGTAGTAGGACTAGCGAAGATACGCAGTATTTT. V usage is TRBV19 and J usage is TRBJ2-3, with TRBD2 matching 9 bases. Germline-derived CDR1 and CDR2 are LNHDA and SQIVND (reference sequence). CDR3 size: 13 residues. The J segment lost 5 bases and the V segment lost 4 bases, leaving 1 base of the junction unmatched.

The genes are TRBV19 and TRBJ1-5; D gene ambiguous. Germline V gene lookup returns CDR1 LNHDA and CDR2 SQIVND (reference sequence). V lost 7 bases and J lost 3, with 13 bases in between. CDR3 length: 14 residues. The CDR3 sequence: CASMNGVDNQPQHF. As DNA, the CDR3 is TGTGCCAGTATGAACGGGGTTGACAATCAGCCCCAGCATTTT.

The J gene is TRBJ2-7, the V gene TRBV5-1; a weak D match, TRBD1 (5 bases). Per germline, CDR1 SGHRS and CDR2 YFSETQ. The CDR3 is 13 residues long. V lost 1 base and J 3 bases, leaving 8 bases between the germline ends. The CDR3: CASSLRGHYEQYF. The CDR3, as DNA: TGCGCCAGCAGCTTGAGGGGTCACTACGAGCAGTACTTC. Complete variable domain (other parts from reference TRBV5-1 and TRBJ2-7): KAGVTQTPRYLIKTRGQQVTLSCSPISGHRSVSWYQQTPGQGLQFLFEYFSETQRNKGNFPGRFSGRQFSNSRSEMNVSTLELGDSALYLCASSLRGHYEQYFGPGTRLTVT.

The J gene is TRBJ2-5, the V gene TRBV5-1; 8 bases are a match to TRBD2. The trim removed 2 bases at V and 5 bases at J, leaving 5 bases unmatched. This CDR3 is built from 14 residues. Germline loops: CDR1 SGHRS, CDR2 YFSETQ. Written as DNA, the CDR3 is TGCGCCAGCAGCTTCCCGGGGGGGCAGGAGACCCAGTACTTC. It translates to CASSFPGGQETQYF.

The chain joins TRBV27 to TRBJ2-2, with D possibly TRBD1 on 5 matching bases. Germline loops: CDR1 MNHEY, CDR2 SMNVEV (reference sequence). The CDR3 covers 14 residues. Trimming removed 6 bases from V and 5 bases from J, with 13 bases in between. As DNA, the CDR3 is TGTGCCAGCAGAGACCTCGACAGTACCGGGGAGCTGTTTTTT. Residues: CASRDLDSTGELFF.

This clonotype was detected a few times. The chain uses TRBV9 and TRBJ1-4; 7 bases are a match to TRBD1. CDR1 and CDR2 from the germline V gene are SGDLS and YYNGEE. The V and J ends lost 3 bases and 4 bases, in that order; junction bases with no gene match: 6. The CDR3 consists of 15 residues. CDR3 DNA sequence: TGTGCCAGCAGCGCTGCGGGACAGATTAATGAAAAACTGTTTTTT. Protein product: CASSAAGQINEKLFF.

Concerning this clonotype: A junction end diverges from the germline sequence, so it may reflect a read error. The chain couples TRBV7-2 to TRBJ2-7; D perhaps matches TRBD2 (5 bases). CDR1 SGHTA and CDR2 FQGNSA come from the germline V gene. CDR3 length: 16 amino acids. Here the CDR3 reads CASSLAGDPHSYEQYF. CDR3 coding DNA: TGTGCCAGCAGCCTAGCCGGTGACCCGCACTCCTACGAGCAGTACTTC.

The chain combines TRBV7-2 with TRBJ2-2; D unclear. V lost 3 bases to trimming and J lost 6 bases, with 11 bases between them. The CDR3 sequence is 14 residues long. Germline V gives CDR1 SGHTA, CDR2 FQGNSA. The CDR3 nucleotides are TGTGCCAGCAGCTTCCTTATAAGCGCCGGGGAGCTGTTTTTT. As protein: CASSFLISAGELFF.

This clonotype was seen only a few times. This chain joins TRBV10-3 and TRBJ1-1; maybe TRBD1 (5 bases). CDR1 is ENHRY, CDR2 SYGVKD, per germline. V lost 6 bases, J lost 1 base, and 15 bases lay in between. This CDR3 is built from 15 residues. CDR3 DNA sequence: TGTGCCATCAGCCTGCGGGGGTTCGAGAACACTGAAGCTTTCTTT. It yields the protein CAISLRGFENTEAFF.